The clone carrying this TCR beta chain was seen just once. Sequencing was performed with immunoSEQ multiplex PCR; in TCRdb, only in-frame clones are kept and a portion is missing. In the table there are around 140,000 clones, roughly 91% of which are singletons. The source of the sample is a study of control samples from healthy donors and cancer patients. Between the trimmed V and J ends, which lost 2 bases and 6 bases, there was a span of 14 bases. Germline CDR1 and CDR2: MDHEN and SYDVKM. This CDR3 is 15 amino acids long. Specimen: PBMCs. This rearrangement joins TRBV28 to TRBJ2-1; no clear D. The receptor was isolated from a man aged 45-60 years with head and neck cancer. CDR3 sequence reads: CASSLASGGPNEQFF. Here the CDR3 DNA reads TGTGCCAGCAGTTTAGCGAGTGGCGGCCCCAATGAGCAGTTCTTC.